The T cell receptor (beta chain) under discussion was sequenced for a study of blood T cell repertoires in COVID-19. On the study more broadly: T cells, B-cell-depleted T cells, or PBMCs provided the cDNA or gDNA that served as material.

This CDR3 is 14 amino acids long. V dropped 0 bases and J dropped 8 bases, with 12 bases sitting between them. Looked up from germline, CDR1 is SGHRS and CDR2 is YFSETQ. In the study's own analysis: Reference gene primer amplification gave estimated nucleated cell counts. Clones were sequenced by immunoSEQ multiplex PCR, and TCRdb holds only the in-frame ones, with some missing. D and trimming were read from the DNA, whereas the V and J calls and clone size are those reported in that table. The sample has 250,000 to 350,000 clones; about 89% are singletons. This chain uses TRBV5-1 with TRBJ2-1; tentative D call: TRBD1 (6 bases). What was sequenced was peripheral blood. The TCR sequence derives from a man aged 18 to 29 who had recovered from COVID-19. The CDR3 nucleotides read TGCGCCAGCAGCTTGGGTAGGGGGTTCTATGAGCAGTTCTTC. Its translation: CASSLGRGFYEQFF.